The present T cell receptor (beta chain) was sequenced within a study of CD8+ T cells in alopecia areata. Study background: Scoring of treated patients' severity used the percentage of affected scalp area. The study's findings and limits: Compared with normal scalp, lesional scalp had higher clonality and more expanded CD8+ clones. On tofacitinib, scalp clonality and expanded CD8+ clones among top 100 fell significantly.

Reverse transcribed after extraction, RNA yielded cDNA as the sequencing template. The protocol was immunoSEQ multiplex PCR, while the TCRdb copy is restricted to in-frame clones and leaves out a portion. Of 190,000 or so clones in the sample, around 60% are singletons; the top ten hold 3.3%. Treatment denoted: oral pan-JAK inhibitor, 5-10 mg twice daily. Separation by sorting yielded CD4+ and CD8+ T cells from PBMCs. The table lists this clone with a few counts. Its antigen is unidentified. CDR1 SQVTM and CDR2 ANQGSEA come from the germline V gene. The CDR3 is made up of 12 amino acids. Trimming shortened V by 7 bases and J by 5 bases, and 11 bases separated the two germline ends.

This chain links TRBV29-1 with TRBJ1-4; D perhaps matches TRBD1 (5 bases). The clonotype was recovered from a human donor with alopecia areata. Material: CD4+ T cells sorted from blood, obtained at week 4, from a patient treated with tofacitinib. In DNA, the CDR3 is TGCAGCGCCGACGGGGGGAATGAAAAACTGTTTTTT. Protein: CSADGGNEKLFF. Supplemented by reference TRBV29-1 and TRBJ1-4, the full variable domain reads SAVISQKPSRDICQRGTSLTIQCQVDSQVTMMFWYRQQPGQSLTLIATANQGSEATYESGFVIDKFPISRPNLTFSTLTVSNMSPEDSSIYLCSADGGNEKLFFGSGTQLSVL.